What follows are 26 T cell receptor beta chains derived from one specimen sequenced in a study of CD8 T cells in Susac syndrome. Random hexamers were used to reverse transcribe an amount of about 0.45 to 1 ug RNA. Using its own MiXCR run on the immunoSEQ multiplex PCR reads, TCRdb lists one record per CDR3 protein. The sample holds 250,000 to 300,000 distinct CDR3 sequences, 70% to 90% seen once. Sequences were obtained from CD8+ T cells from PBMCs. These receptors came from a human donor with multiple sclerosis.

This clonotype has a single count. CDR3 loop: CASSARFLNQPQHF. As DNA, the CDR3 is TGTGCCAGCAGTGCCAGATTTCTAAATCAGCCCCAGCATTTT. This chain connects TRBV27 to TRBJ1-5, with D uncertain. CDR1 and CDR2 (germline): MNHEY, SMNVEV (reference sequence). CDR3 length: 14 amino acids. Trimming took 5 bases from V and 4 from J, leaving 12 bases between them.

This clonotype was found a few times. The chain carries TRBV27 and TRBJ2-4, with 7 bases matching TRBD2. V dropped 4 bases and J dropped 3; count of bases not matched to a gene: 9. The CDR3 loop spans 16 amino acids. CDR1 is MNHEY and CDR2 is SMNVEV in the germline V gene (reference sequence). The CDR3 is CASSSRGDGGKNIQYF. The DNA for the CDR3 is TGTGCCAGCAGTTCCCGGGGGGATGGTGGCAAAAACATTCAGTACTTC.

This chain uses TRBV9 with TRBJ2-1, with a possible D match to TRBD2 (6 bases). The V and J ends lost 3 bases and 7 bases respectively, with 17 bases between them. Germline V CDR1 and CDR2: SGDLS, YYNGEE. The CDR3 contains 15 residues. The DNA of the CDR3 is TGTGCCAGCAGCGAGAGAGCGGGTTTGAGAAATGAGCAGTTCTTC. Translating it yields CASSERAGLRNEQFF.

V gene TRBV19 combines with J gene TRBJ2-1; 7 bases fit TRBD1. The germline V gene has CDR1 LNHDA and CDR2 SQIVND (reference sequence). The CDR3 has 14 amino acids. The V segment lost 5 bases and the J segment 5 bases; nucleotides outside the gene matches: 6. The CDR3 DNA follows: TGTGCCAGTAGTTACAGGGGACGAGACAATGAGCAGTTCTTC. This gives the protein CASSYRGRDNEQFF.

This clonotype was seen a handful of times. The rearrangement uses TRBV18 and TRBJ2-7; TRBD1 might be the D (5 bases). The CDR3 is 12 residues long. CDR1 KGHSH and CDR2 LQKENI come from the germline V gene. The germline V and J ends were trimmed by 3 bases and 2 bases, with 5 bases remaining between them. DNA of the CDR3: TGTGCCAGCTCACCGACAGCCTACGAGCAGTACTTC. Translated: CASSPTAYEQYF. The full variable domain, rest sourced from reference TRBV18 and TRBJ2-7, is NAGVMQNPRHLVRRRGQEARLRCSPMKGHSHVYWYRQLPEEGLKFMVYLQKENIIDESGMPKERFSAEFPKEGPSILRIQQVVRGDSAAYFCASSPTAYEQYFGPGTRLTVT.

The chain joins TRBV5-8 to TRBJ1-1; TRBD1 agrees at 7 bases. Unmatched junction bases numbered 12, after V lost 4 bases and J lost 0 bases. The length of the CDR3 is 17 residues. CDR1 SGHTS and CDR2 YDEGEE come from the germline V gene. The CDR3 nucleotides are TGTGCCAGCAGCACCTCCAGACAGGGCCTCATGAACACTGAAGCTTTCTTT. This gives the protein CASSTSRQGLMNTEAFF.

This clonotype is a singleton in its sample. The gene calls are TRBV5-4 and TRBJ2-1; D is uncertain. Trimming cost V 1 base and J 6 bases, with 11 bases left between them. The CDR3 consists of 14 residues. CDR1 SGHNT and CDR2 YYREEE come from the germline V gene (reference sequence). The CDR3 coding sequence is TGTGCCAGCAGCTTGCCCTCTCCCGGCAATGAGCAGTTCTTC. The encoded protein is CASSLPSPGNEQFF.

V and J are TRBV9 and TRBJ2-5, with a tentative D call TRBD2 (6 bases). Trimming took off 0 bases at V and 4 bases at J, with 13 bases between the two ends. The germline V gene encodes CDR1 SGDLS and CDR2 YYNGEE. CDR3 length: 15 amino acids. Here the CDR3 reads CASSVGGGIAETQYF. The CDR3 coding sequence is TGTGCCAGCAGCGTAGGCGGCGGGATTGCAGAGACCCAGTACTTC. Supplemented by reference TRBV9 and TRBJ2-5, the full variable domain reads DSGVTQTPKHLITATGQRVTLRCSPRSGDLSVYWYQQSLDQGLQFLIQYYNGEERAKGNILERFSAQQFPDLHSELNLSSLELGDSALYFCASSVGGGIAETQYFGPGTRLLVL.

The gene calls are TRBV27 and TRBJ1-5; weak D call: TRBD1 (6 bases). The CDR3 is made up of 14 amino acids. V was cut by 7 bases and J by 6 bases, with 16 bases left in between. CDR1 and CDR2 (germline): MNHEY, SMNVEV (reference sequence). The CDR3 bases are TGTGCCAGCACCGCGGGGGGCCTCGGTCAGCCCCAGCATTTT. Protein product: CASTAGGLGQPQHF.

The chain has TRBV28 and TRBJ1-1; tentatively, D is TRBD1 (5 bases). Trimming took 6 bases from V and 3 from J, leaving 14 bases between them. CDR1 MDHEN and CDR2 SYDVKM come from the germline V gene. This CDR3 is built from 14 residues. Here the CDR3 DNA reads TGTGCCAGCAGCTCCAGGGAGTCGGACACTGAAGCTTTCTTT. Its translation: CASSSRESDTEAFF. The variable domain in full, with the rest retrieved from reference TRBV28 and TRBJ1-1, is DVKVTQSSRYLVKRTGEKVFLECVQDMDHENMFWYRQDPGLGLRLIYFSYDVKMKEKGDIPEGYSVSREKKERFSLILESASTNQTSMYLCASSSRESDTEAFFGQGTRLTVV.

The chain carries TRBV7-9 and TRBJ2-7; the match to TRBD2 covers 10 bases. Germline V gene sequence: CDR1 SEHNR, CDR2 FQNEAQ (reference sequence). CDR3 length: 14 amino acids. Germline trimming cut 4 bases from V and 5 bases from J; bases unmatched to any gene: 5. The CDR3 DNA is TGTGCCAGCAGCTGGGGACTAGCGCTTGACGAGCAGTACTTC. It translates to CASSWGLALDEQYF.

The rearrangement joins TRBV6-1 to TRBJ2-7; 8 bases are a match to TRBD2. The CDR3 loop spans 16 amino acids. Germline values: CDR1 MNHNS, CDR2 SASEGT. V was pared by 2 bases and J by 3 bases, with 9 bases of the junction left unmatched. Here the CDR3 reads CASSEWRSGTDYEQYF. DNA for the CDR3: TGTGCCAGCAGTGAATGGCGTAGCGGGACTGACTACGAGCAGTACTTC.

Concerning this clonotype: The junction and the germline gene differ at one end; a read error may be behind it. The chain employs TRBV29-1 and TRBJ2-1; D tentatively fits TRBD1 or TRBD2 (6 bases each). The CDR3 runs to 11 residues. Germline loops: CDR1 SQVTM, CDR2 ANQGSEA. The CDR3 region has the DNA TGCAGCGTTGAAGATGGGGGGCGGAGGGTCTTC. It is translated as CSVEDGGRRVF.

The V and J genes are TRBV2 and TRBJ2-5, with D unclear. Germline V gene data show CDR1 as SNHLY and CDR2 as FYNNEI. Trimming removed 3 bases from V and 9 bases from J, with 20 bases in between. The CDR3 has 15 amino acids. The CDR3 region has the DNA TGTGCCAGCAGTGATCAGACTTCGGAGAGATGGGCCCAGTACTTC. Its protein is CASSDQTSERWAQYF.

The gene calls are TRBV28 and TRBJ1-2; D may be TRBD1 (5 bases). In germline, CDR1 is MDHEN, CDR2 SYDVKM. The CDR3 spans 15 residues. The V and J ends lost 3 bases and 4 bases respectively, with 15 bases between them. The CDR3 region is CASSFSGTTVYGYTF. The CDR3 DNA is TGTGCCAGCAGTTTTTCCGGTACGACAGTCTATGGCTACACCTTC.

This clonotype has just one count. The chain joins TRBV12-3 or TRBV12-4 to TRBJ2-1; D call uncertain. The CDR3 covers 16 residues. Deletions cut 3 bases from V and 8 bases from J, with 20 bases between. DNA of the CDR3: TGTGCCAGCAGTTTGGGGTATGGGGTTAGAGAGGATGAGCAGTTCTTC. Amino acids: CASSLGYGVREDEQFF.

The J gene is TRBJ1-1, the V gene TRBV15, with D tentatively TRBD1 (5 bases). This CDR3 has 15 amino acids. Trimming left V 5 bases short and J 4 bases short, with 17 bases between. In germline, CDR1 is LNHNV, CDR2 YYDKDF (reference sequence). CDR3 coding DNA: TGTGCCACCAGCCAGGACCCTCGGGGCGGCACTGAAGCTTTCTTT. The encoded protein is CATSQDPRGGTEAFF.

This clonotype was detected once. The CDR3 DNA reads as TGTGCCAGCAGCCCCGGACAGAGCTTCTACAATGAGCAGTTCTTC. Encoded protein: CASSPGQSFYNEQFF. The V and J genes are TRBV9 and TRBJ2-1, with D tentatively TRBD1 (6 bases). CDR3 length: 15 residues. V lost 4 bases and J 3 bases, leaving 14 bases between the germline ends. CDR1 is SGDLS and CDR2 is YYNGEE in the germline V gene.

The chain employs TRBV7-2 and TRBJ1-1, with D possibly being TRBD1 (6 bases). Germline CDR1 and CDR2: SGHTA and FQGNSA. Trimming shortened V by 5 bases and J by 7 bases, and 14 bases separated the two germline ends. The CDR3 runs to 13 residues. CDR3 in DNA: TGTGCCAGCAGCGAAATGACAGGTGGTGAAGCTTTCTTT. Amino acid sequence: CASSEMTGGEAFF.

V gene TRBV28 combines with J gene TRBJ2-2; no clear D. CDR3 length: 14 amino acids. Deletions cut 4 bases from V and 8 bases from J, with 14 bases between. Per germline, CDR1 MDHEN and CDR2 SYDVKM. The CDR3 DNA is TGTGCCAGCAGTTCTACCCTGGCAGGAGGGGAGCTGTTTTTT. Its protein product is CASSSTLAGGELFF.

The chain combines TRBV6-1 with TRBJ1-5; 7 nucleotides align to TRBD1. The junction had 3 bases not matched to a gene; V was cut back by 6 bases and J by 4 bases. The CDR3 spans 13 residues. The germline V gene has CDR1 MNHNS and CDR2 SASEGT. The CDR3: CASSQGGNQPQHF. The CDR3 DNA reads as TGTGCCAGCAGCCAGGGGGGTAATCAGCCCCAGCATTTT.

The chain uses TRBV28 and TRBJ2-7; 9 bases fit TRBD1. This CDR3 has 14 residues. Germline CDR1 reads MDHEN; CDR2 reads SYDVKM. Trimming at V came to 11 bases and at J to 1 base, leaving 9 bases not matched to a gene. The chain's CDR3 is CAASGTGLSYEQYF. CDR3 in DNA: TGTGCCGCCTCCGGGACAGGGCTTTCCTACGAGCAGTACTTC.

The chain has TRBV14 and TRBJ2-1; D is possibly TRBD1 (6 bases). The V end lost 0 bases, the J end lost 4 bases, and 13 bases lay between the germline ends. This CDR3 spans 16 amino acids. Germline values: CDR1 SGHDN, CDR2 FVKESK. The CDR3 nucleotides read TGTGCCAGCAGCCAAGAGCCAGGGGTGTTATACAATGAGCAGTTCTTC. Its translation: CASSQEPGVLYNEQFF.

This clonotype turned up a few times. The rearrangement uses TRBV10-3 and TRBJ2-3; D gene ambiguous. CDR3 length: 12 residues. CDR1 and CDR2 (germline): ENHRY, SYGVKD. V was pared by 0 bases and J by 6 bases, with 4 bases between. This CDR3 is CAISESGDTQYF. The CDR3 DNA reads TGTGCCATCAGTGAGTCCGGGGATACGCAGTATTTT.

This clonotype has only one observation. The V call is TRBV19, the J call TRBJ2-2, with D possibly being TRBD1 (6 bases). The CDR3 sequence is 14 residues long. The germline CDR1 and CDR2 sequences are LNHDA and SQIVND (reference sequence). V was pared by 3 bases and J by 4 bases, with 9 bases between. In DNA form, the CDR3 reads TGTGCCAGTAGTATTCGGACAGTCACCGGGGAGCTGTTTTTT. The encoded protein is CASSIRTVTGELFF. The variable domain in full, with the rest retrieved from reference TRBV19 and TRBJ2-2, is DGGITQSPKYLFRKEGQNVTLSCEQNLNHDAMYWYRQDPGQGLRLIYYSQIVNDFQKGDIAEGYSVSREKKESFPLTVTSAQKNPTAFYLCASSIRTVTGELFFGEGSRLTVL.

This clonotype came up a few times. The chain employs TRBV27 and TRBJ2-1; 8 positions agree with TRBD2. Germline V lookup: CDR1 MNHEY, CDR2 SMNVEV (reference sequence). Trimming removed 3 bases from V and 5 bases from J; junction bases left unmatched: 6. The CDR3 sequence is 15 residues long. The CDR3 spells CASSFGTSGDNEQFF. The CDR3 DNA sequence: TGTGCCAGCAGTTTTGGCACTAGCGGTGACAATGAGCAGTTCTTC.